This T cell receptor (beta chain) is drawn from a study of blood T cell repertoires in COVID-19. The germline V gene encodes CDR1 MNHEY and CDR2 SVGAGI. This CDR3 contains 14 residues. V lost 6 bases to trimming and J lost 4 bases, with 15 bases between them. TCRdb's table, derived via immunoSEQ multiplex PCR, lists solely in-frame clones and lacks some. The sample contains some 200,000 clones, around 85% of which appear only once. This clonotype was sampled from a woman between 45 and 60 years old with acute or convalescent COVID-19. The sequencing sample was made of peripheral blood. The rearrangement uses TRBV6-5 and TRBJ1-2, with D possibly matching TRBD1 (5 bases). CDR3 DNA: TGTGCCAGCAGACCCCAGGAGGGGCCCTATGGCTACACCTTC. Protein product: CASRPQEGPYGYTF.